This TCR beta chain was observed in a study of OX40 agonist ivuxolimab in advanced cancers. Concerning the study at large: The costimulatory receptor OX40 (CD134) was targeted by ivuxolimab, a fully human IgG2 agonistic monoclonal antibody. Patients were allowed to have had prior anti-PD-1, anti-PD-L1 or anti-CTLA-4 therapy, and roughly two fifths of the dose-escalation patients had been treated with checkpoint inhibitors. Of the roughly 52 dose-escalation patients, hepatocellular carcinoma was present in around 20, melanoma in about 15, renal cell carcinoma in 9 and head and neck cancer in 9. A male proportion of roughly 80% and a mean age of approximately 61 years, ranging from 23 to 79, were recorded for the dose-escalation cohort. Intravenous ivuxolimab was administered to patients every 2 weeks at six dose levels: 0.01, 0.1, 0.3, 1.5, 3 and 10 mg/kg. The monotherapy dose-escalation portion (N of about 57 patients) of the phase I ivuxolimab trial is reported in the paper. Peripheral TCRbeta sequencing was intended to test whether TCR sequence diversity was altered and clonal T-cell expansion was caused by ivuxolimab. Three dose-escalation patients achieved partial responses, one with hepatocellular carcinoma and two with cutaneous melanoma.

Beyond this particular receptor, the publication reports: At doses of 0.1 to 3.0 mg/kg, clonal expansion of both CD4+ and CD8+ blood T cells was observed from baseline to week 6. In the 0.1-3.0 mg/kg groups, partial responders were among the patients with the lowest normalized peripheral clonal expansion, particularly in CD8+ T cells. Low levels of normalized T-cell clonal expansion were also seen in some patients who did not respond. Antigen specificity was not determined for the clonally expanded peripheral T cells. After ivuxolimab, more expanded clones were found on average in CD8+ T cells than in CD4+ T cells.

Patients with a history of autoimmune disease or receiving systemic immunosuppression were excluded from the trial. In every dose cohort, peripheral blood was drawn for TCR sequencing at baseline, cycle 4 day 1, and cycle 7 day 1. Samples came from an open-label, multicenter, first-in-human phase I dose-escalation trial of ivuxolimab. Adults with locally advanced or metastatic melanoma, renal cell carcinoma, hepatocellular carcinoma or head and neck squamous cell carcinoma were enrolled in the trial. CD4+ and CD8+ T cells were sorted separately from peripheral blood before TCR sequencing. In regard to this clone: The antigen it binds to is not known. Per-base qualities were not stored, and no clone one base away is much larger.

Genomic DNA was extracted from sorted cells for sequencing of the TCRbeta CDR3 region. TCRbeta CDR3 regions were sequenced using the immunoSEQ Assay. In TCRdb, the immuneACCESS table is reduced to in-frame sequences with V and J assigned. These tables do not hold every clone; where another copy was compared, an unresolved V gene accounts for under half, and the others remain unexplained. This sample is represented by about 60,000 clones; about 89% of them were singletons. The ten largest account for over 9% of the sample. CDR1 and CDR2 (MGHDK, SYGVNS) derive from the germline V gene. The cysteine opens and the phenylalanine closes a CDR3 of 13 amino acids. Left in the record is the CDR3 DNA by itself, 39 bases read in frame from the first base. V lost 6 bases and J lost 5 bases, and the count of bases not matched to a germline gene is 5.

The TCR was taken from an adult with an advanced solid tumor such as melanoma, head and neck, liver or kidney cancer. The receptor chain draws on TRBV25-1 and TRBJ1-2, with 8 central nucleotides matching TRBD1. Sequences were derived from CD4+ or CD8+ T cells sorted from blood, sampled in a trial of the OX40 agonist ivuxolimab. The sequenced DNA: TGTGCCAGCAGGGAACAGGGGGAATATGGCTACACCTTC. It specifies CASREQGEYGYTF.